The TCR beta chain under discussion was sequenced for a study of T cell repertoires in cytomegalovirus infection. Study details: Recently identified HLA-C-restricted CMV epitopes and well-studied HLA-B-restricted CMV epitopes were used by the study. Both CMV infection and a matching HLA type were indicated by public TCR beta signatures. Study results and limitations: CMV-specific TCR beta clonotypes restricted by HLA-C were the ones dominating the ex vivo response. Summed frequency of public TCR beta families distinguished CMV carriers with the relevant HLA.

About this clonotype itself: Its specificity is unknown.

TCRdb ran MiXCR on the reads and lists one entry per CDR3 protein. The top ten hold roughly 50% of the sample, which has tens of thousands of distinct CDR3 sequences, roughly a quarter seen once. Sequencing was performed on CD8+ T cells from cultured PBMCs, taken from culture after CMV antigen stimulation. The sequence was obtained from a human donor in good health (CMV status not recorded). Some clones in this sample may be carry-over from other donors' samples.

CDR3 nucleotide sequence: TGTGCCAGTAAGATTACGGGATCCTCTGGCGAGCAGTACTTC. Its translation: CASKITGSSGEQYF. The chain couples TRBV19 to TRBJ2-7, with D tentatively TRBD2 (5 bases). Trimming removed 7 bases from V and 6 bases from J, with 19 bases in between. This CDR3 comprises 14 residues. Germline V lookup: CDR1 LNHDA, CDR2 SQIVND (reference sequence).